The 10 T cell receptor beta chains listed next were all sequenced from one sample in a study of beta chain features in type 1 diabetes. Every bit of the isolated RNA underwent reverse transcription, so sequencing read expressed TCRB transcripts. Here immunoSEQ multiplex PCR was the method, and the copy in TCRdb shows in-frame clones only, minus some. The table includes fewer than 250,000 clones, 9.6% detected once. The source material was naive CD4+ T cells from blood. These receptors all come from a young woman in good health.

The sample holds many counts of this clone. This sequence joins TRBV7-2 and TRBJ2-5; a possible D gene is TRBD1 (5 bases). Germline values: CDR1 SGHTA, CDR2 FQGNSA. The CDR3 is 14 residues long. V lost 5 bases and J 4 bases, leaving 14 bases between the germline ends. In DNA, the CDR3 is TGTGCCAGCAGCCCCCCAGGGTTTCGAGAGACCCAGTACTTC. Translating it yields CASSPPGFRETQYF. The full variable domain, in which reference TRBV7-2 and TRBJ2-5 provide the parts outside the CDR3, is GAGVSQSPSNKVTEKGKDVELRCDPISGHTALYWYRQSLGQGLEFLIYFQGNSAPDKSGLPSDRFSAERTGGSVSTLTIQRTQQEDSAVYLCASSPPGFRETQYFGPGTRLLVL.

The chain links TRBV30 to TRBJ2-6, with 7 bases matching TRBD1. Losses at the gene ends were 2 bases for V and 0 bases for J; bases not matched to a gene: 10. From germline, CDR1 is GTSNPN and CDR2 SVGIG (reference sequence). The length of the CDR3 is 18 residues. CDR3 sequence reads: CAWSSPGQINSGANVLTF. The CDR3 DNA follows: TGTGCCTGGAGTTCACCGGGACAGATAAACTCTGGGGCCAACGTCCTGACTTTC.

The V call is TRBV7-9, the J call TRBJ2-2, with D perhaps TRBD2 (5 bases). The germline gives CDR1 SEHNR, CDR2 FQNEAQ (reference sequence). The CDR3 has 14 amino acids. Trimming left V 5 bases short and J 6 bases short, with 13 bases between. The CDR3 DNA reads TGTGCCAGCAGCCCGCGGGTCAGTCCCGGGGAGCTGTTTTTT. The encoded protein is CASSPRVSPGELFF. Complete variable domain (other parts from reference TRBV7-9 and TRBJ2-2): DTGVSQNPRHKITKRGQNVTFRCDPISEHNRLYWYRQTLGQGPEFLTYFQNEAQLEKSRLLSDRFSAERPKGSFSTLEIQRTEQGDSAMYLCASSPRVSPGELFFGEGSRLTVL.

The chain carries TRBV5-1 and TRBJ1-3; 7 bases match TRBD1. CDR3 length: 14 residues. Germline trimming cut 3 bases from V and 4 bases from J; bases unmatched to any gene: 4. The V gene's germline CDR1 is SGHRS and CDR2 YFSETQ. This CDR3 reads CASSSRTGGNTIYF. Written as DNA, the CDR3 is TGCGCCAGCAGCTCGAGGACAGGAGGAAACACCATATATTTT. The complete variable domain, with remaining parts taken from reference TRBV5-1 and TRBJ1-3, reads KAGVTQTPRYLIKTRGQQVTLSCSPISGHRSVSWYQQTPGQGLQFLFEYFSETQRNKGNFPGRFSGRQFSNSRSEMNVSTLELGDSALYLCASSSRTGGNTIYFGEGSWLTVV.

This clone was seen a few times. The chain joins TRBV18 to TRBJ1-2; TRBD1 agrees at 10 bases. The trim removed 4 bases at V and 8 bases at J, leaving 13 bases unmatched. This CDR3 is built from 16 residues. Germline values: CDR1 KGHSH, CDR2 LQKENI. The CDR3 DNA follows: TGTGCCAGCTCACTCCGACCGGGACAGGGGATGGTCGGCTACACCTTC. This codes for CASSLRPGQGMVGYTF.

Here the CDR3 reads CASSPPGVRGLTDTQYF. The CDR3 coding sequence is TGTGCCAGCTCACCACCCGGTGTGCGGGGGCTGACAGATACGCAGTATTTT. This sequence joins TRBV18 and TRBJ2-3, with a tentative D call TRBD2 (7 bases). This CDR3 has 17 residues. Germline CDR1 is KGHSH and CDR2 is LQKENI. V was trimmed by 0 bases and J by 3 bases, leaving 16 bases between them.

The gene calls are TRBV7-8 and TRBJ2-2; the match to TRBD2 covers 9 bases. The V gene's germline CDR1 is SGHVS and CDR2 FQNEAQ. There are 17 residues in the CDR3. J gave up 8 bases and V 2 bases, and 12 bases lay outside the gene matches. The CDR3 reads CASSLSGAGGPRGELFF. CDR3 nucleotide sequence: TGTGCCAGCAGCTTATCCGGGGCGGGAGGGCCTCGGGGGGAGCTGTTTTTT.

CDR3 sequence: CASSPRRASSYEQYF. CDR3 sequence (DNA): TGTGCCAGCAGCCCCCGCAGGGCGAGCTCCTACGAGCAGTACTTC. This chain uses TRBV9 with TRBJ2-7; TRBD1 might be the D (5 bases). Germline V gene sequence: CDR1 SGDLS, CDR2 YYNGEE. The CDR3 extends over 15 amino acids. V gave up 4 bases and J gave up 0 bases, with 14 bases separating them. The whole variable domain, remainder taken from reference TRBV9 and TRBJ2-7, is DSGVTQTPKHLITATGQRVTLRCSPRSGDLSVYWYQQSLDQGLQFLIQYYNGEERAKGNILERFSAQQFPDLHSELNLSSLELGDSALYFCASSPRRASSYEQYFGPGTRLTVT.

The chain employs TRBV7-9 and TRBJ1-1; unclear D gene. Germline V lookup: CDR1 SEHNR, CDR2 FQNEAQ (reference sequence). Trimming took 1 base from V and 4 from J, leaving 7 bases between them. The CDR3 is 13 amino acids. The CDR3 bases are TGTGCCAGCAGCTTAGGAGGGCGCACTGAAGCTTTCTTT. This sequence encodes CASSLGGRTEAFF.

The rearrangement joins TRBV11-2 to TRBJ2-3; 9 bases line up with TRBD2. Germline trimming cut 5 bases from V and 0 bases from J; bases unmatched to any gene: 3. The germline gives CDR1 SGHAT, CDR2 FQNNGV. There are 15 residues in the CDR3. The chain's CDR3 is CASSLAGTSTDTQYF. CDR3 in DNA: TGTGCCAGCAGCCTAGCGGGGACAAGCACAGATACGCAGTATTTT.